What follows is one TCR beta chain and its context. Its antigen remains undetermined. The sample holds no much larger clone one base away, and base qualities are not on file. This specimen comes from a study of blood T cell repertoires in COVID-19 (dated by TCRdb to 2018 to 2020). Background for the entire study: The collaborator samples originated in the United States, Italy and Spain and spanned the acute and convalescent phases of COVID-19. The material from the prospective study consisted of cDNA or gDNA derived from T cells, B-cell-depleted T cells, or PBMCs. Subjects who had been exposed to COVID-19, were actively infected with it, or had recovered from it provided the deeply sampled blood TCRbeta repertoires that made up the dataset. The repertoires were released in a freely available public database intended as a resource for research on the immune response to SARS-CoV-2. The samples were drawn from the first 160 participants of the ongoing ImmuneRACE study and from 1,254 subjects provided by 6 global collaborators. The sample metadata nearly always contained a de-identified subject ID, COVID-19 status, age in years and sex. Where available, HLA class I and class II types were obtained from metadata supplied by the sample provider rather than from assay-based typing.

Here is what the overall study found, with its caveats: The amount of clinical and demographic metadata varied by source and participant and was provided uncurated.

Collaborating institutions collected whole blood in K2EDTA tubes following their own protocols. For TCRbeta analysis, collaborators shipped samples as frozen whole blood, isolated PBMCs, or DNA extracted from either of those sample types. TCRbeta CDR3 regions were amplified from genomic DNA using the immunoSEQ Assay, a bias-controlled multiplex PCR. On the authors' methods: The number of nucleated cells in each sample was estimated from the amplification of reference gene primers within the assay. To quantify the absolute abundance of each unique TCRbeta CDR3 rearrangement, sequence reads were collapsed and filtered. For each sample, productive Simpson clonality was calculated as the square root of Simpson's diversity index over productive rearrangements. TCRdb took this table from immuneACCESS and kept in-frame rearrangements with V and J called. Such tables lack part of the clones; where checked against another copy, unresolved V genes explain under half of the gap, and the rest is unexplained. The D gene and trimming were derived from the DNA, and the V and J assignments and clone size from that table. In this sample the table shows about 130,000 clones, around 86% of which occur a single time. The ten biggest clones cover approximately 10% of the sample.

V is cut back by 2 bases and J by 6 bases, with 8 bases in the junction unmatched. From the cysteine through the phenylalanine, the CDR3 covers 15 amino acids. Only the CDR3 part of the read is kept: 45 bases, read in frame from the first base. The germline V gene (reference sequence) yields MNHEY for CDR1 and SMNVEV for CDR2. This receptor was taken from a man aged 55 to 70 with acute or convalescent COVID-19. The sequence links TRBV27 to TRBJ2-3, and 7 junctional nucleotides match TRBD2. The source material was peripheral blood. The sequence in DNA is TGTGCCAGCAGTTTAGGGGGGAGGGCCCCGGATACGCAGTATTTT. Translated, it gives CASSLGGRAPDTQYF.